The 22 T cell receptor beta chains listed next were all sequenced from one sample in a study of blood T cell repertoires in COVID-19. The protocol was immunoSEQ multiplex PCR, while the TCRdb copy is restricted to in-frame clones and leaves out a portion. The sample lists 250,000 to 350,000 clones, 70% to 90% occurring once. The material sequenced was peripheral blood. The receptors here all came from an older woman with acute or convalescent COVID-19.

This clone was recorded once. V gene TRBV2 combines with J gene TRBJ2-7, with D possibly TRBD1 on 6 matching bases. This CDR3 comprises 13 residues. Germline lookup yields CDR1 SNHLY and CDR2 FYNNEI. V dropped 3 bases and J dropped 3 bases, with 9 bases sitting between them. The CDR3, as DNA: TGTGCCAGCAGTGATGGGACATACTACGAGCAGTACTTC. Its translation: CASSDGTYYEQYF.

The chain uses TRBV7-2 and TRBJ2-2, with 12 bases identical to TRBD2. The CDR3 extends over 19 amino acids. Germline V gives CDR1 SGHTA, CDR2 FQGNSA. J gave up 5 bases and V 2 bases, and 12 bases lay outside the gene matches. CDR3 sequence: CASSLRFLAGGRETGELFF. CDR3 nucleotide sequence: TGTGCCAGCAGCTTAAGATTCCTAGCGGGAGGGAGGGAGACCGGGGAGCTGTTTTTT.

In DNA form, the CDR3 reads TGTGCCAGCAGTTTATACGCGGAGAATGAGCAGTTCTTC. Residues: CASSLYAENEQFF. The rearrangement joins TRBV28 to TRBJ2-1; D gene unclear. The CDR3 runs 13 residues. The germline V gene encodes CDR1 MDHEN and CDR2 SYDVKM. Trimming pared 1 base from V and 7 bases from J, leaving 8 bases between.

The CDR3 nucleotides read TGTGCCAGCAGTCCCATGTCGGGACTTAGCACAGATACGCAGTATTTT. Protein sequence: CASSPMSGLSTDTQYF. V gene TRBV28 combines with J gene TRBJ2-3, with D possibly matching TRBD2 (6 bases). The CDR3 has 16 amino acids. Trimming removed 5 bases at V and 0 bases at J, with 15 bases between. The germline gives CDR1 MDHEN, CDR2 SYDVKM.

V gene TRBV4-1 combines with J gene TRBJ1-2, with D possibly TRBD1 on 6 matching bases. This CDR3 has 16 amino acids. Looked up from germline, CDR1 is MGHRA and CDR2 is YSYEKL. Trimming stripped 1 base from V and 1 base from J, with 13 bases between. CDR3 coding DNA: TGCGCCAGCAGCCAAGTCCTCGGGACAATTAACTATGGCTACACCTTC. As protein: CASSQVLGTINYGYTF.

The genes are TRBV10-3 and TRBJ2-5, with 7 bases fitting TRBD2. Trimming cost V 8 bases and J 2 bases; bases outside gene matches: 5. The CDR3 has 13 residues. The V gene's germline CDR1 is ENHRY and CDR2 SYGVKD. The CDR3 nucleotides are TGTGCCATCTCCCTAGCGGAACAAGAGACCCAGTACTTC. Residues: CAISLAEQETQYF.

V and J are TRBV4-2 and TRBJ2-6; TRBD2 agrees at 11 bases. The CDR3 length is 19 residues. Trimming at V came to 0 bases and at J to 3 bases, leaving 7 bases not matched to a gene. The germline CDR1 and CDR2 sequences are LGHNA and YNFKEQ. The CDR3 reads CASSQDLLAGASGANVLTF. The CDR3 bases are TGTGCCAGCAGCCAAGATTTACTAGCGGGAGCTAGTGGGGCCAACGTCCTGACTTTC.

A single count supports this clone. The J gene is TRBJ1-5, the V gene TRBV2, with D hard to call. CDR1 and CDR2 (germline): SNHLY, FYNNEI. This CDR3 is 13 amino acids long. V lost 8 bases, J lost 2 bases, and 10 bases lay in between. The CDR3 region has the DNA TGTGCCAGCGTTTTTTCGGGCAATCAGCCCCAGCATTTT. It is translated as CASVFSGNQPQHF.

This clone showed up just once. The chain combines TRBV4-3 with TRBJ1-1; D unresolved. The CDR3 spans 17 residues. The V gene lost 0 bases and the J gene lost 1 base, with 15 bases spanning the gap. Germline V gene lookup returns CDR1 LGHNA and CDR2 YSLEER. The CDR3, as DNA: TGCGCCAGCAGCCAAGATCCTGGCGGGCACGCGAACACTGAAGCTTTCTTT. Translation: CASSQDPGGHANTEAFF.

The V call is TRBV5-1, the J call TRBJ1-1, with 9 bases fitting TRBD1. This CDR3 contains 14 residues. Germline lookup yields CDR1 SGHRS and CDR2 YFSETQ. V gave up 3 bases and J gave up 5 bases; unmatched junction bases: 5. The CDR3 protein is CASSSQGARTEAFF. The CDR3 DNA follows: TGCGCCAGCAGCTCACAGGGGGCGCGAACTGAAGCTTTCTTT.

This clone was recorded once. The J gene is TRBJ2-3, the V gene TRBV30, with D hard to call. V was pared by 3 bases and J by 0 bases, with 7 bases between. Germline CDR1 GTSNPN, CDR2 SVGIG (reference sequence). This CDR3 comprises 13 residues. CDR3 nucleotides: TGTGCCTGGAGCGGGTTCAGCACAGATACGCAGTATTTT. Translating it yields CAWSGFSTDTQYF.

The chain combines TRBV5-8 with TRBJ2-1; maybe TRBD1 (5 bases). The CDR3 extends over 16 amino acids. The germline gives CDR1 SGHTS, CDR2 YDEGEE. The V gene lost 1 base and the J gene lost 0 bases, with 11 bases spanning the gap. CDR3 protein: CASSLFTGNSYNEQFF. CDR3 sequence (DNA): TGTGCCAGCAGCTTGTTTACAGGCAACTCCTACAATGAGCAGTTCTTC.

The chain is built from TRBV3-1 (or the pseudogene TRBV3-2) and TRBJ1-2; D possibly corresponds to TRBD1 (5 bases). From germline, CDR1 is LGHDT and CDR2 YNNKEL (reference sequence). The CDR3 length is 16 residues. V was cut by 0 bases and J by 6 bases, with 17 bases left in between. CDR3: CASSQDGLSGIHGYTF. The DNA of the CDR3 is TGTGCCAGCAGCCAAGACGGCCTTTCAGGGATTCATGGCTACACCTTC.

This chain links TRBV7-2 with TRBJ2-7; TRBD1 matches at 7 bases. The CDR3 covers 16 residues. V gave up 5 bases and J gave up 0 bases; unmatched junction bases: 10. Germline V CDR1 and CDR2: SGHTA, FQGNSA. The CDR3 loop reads CASSPPLTGLSYEQYF. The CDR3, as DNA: TGTGCCAGCAGCCCTCCCCTGACAGGGCTCTCCTACGAGCAGTACTTC.

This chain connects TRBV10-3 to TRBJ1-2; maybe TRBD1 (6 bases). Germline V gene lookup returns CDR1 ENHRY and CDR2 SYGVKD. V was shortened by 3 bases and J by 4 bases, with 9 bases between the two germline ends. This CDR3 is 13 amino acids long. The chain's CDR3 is CAISDRTAYGYTF. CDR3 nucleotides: TGTGCCATCAGTGATCGGACAGCCTATGGCTACACCTTC.

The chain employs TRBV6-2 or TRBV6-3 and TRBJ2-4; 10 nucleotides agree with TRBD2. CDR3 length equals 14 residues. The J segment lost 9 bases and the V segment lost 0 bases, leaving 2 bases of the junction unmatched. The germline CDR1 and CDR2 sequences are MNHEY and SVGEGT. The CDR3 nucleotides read TGTGCCAGCAGTTACTCGTCTAGCGGGAGCATTCAGTACTTC. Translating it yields CASSYSSSGSIQYF.

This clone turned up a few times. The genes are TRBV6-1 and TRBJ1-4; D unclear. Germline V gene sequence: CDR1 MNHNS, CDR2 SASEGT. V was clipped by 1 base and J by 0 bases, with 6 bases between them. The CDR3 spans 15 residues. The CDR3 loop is CASSEDRSTNEKLFF. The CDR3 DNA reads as TGTGCCAGCAGTGAAGATCGGTCAACTAATGAAAAACTGTTTTTT.

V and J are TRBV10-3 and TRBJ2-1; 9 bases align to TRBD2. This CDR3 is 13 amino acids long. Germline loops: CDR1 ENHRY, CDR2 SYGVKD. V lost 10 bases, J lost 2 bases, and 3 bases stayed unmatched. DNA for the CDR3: TGTGCCAGCAGCGGGGGGACCTACAATGAGCAGTTCTTC. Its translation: CASSGGTYNEQFF.

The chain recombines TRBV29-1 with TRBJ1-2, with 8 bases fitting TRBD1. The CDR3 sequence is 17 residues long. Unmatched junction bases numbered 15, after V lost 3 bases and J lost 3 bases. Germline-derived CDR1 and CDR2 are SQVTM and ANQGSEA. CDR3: CSVDYWDRSQQDYGYTF. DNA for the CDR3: TGCAGCGTTGATTACTGGGACAGGTCCCAACAGGACTATGGCTACACCTTC.

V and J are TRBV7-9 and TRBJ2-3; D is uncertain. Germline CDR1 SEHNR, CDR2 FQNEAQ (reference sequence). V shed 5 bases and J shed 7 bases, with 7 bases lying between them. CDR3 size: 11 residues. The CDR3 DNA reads TGTGCCAGCAGCCCGCTAAATACGCAGTATTTT. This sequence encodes CASSPLNTQYF.

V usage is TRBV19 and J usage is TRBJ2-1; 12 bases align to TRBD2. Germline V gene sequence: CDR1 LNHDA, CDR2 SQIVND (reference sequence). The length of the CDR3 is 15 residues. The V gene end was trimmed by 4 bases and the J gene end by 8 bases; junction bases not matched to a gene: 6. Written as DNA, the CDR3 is TGTGCCAGTAGTACGCTAGCGGGAGGGCAAGATGAGCAGTTCTTC. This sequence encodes CASSTLAGGQDEQFF.

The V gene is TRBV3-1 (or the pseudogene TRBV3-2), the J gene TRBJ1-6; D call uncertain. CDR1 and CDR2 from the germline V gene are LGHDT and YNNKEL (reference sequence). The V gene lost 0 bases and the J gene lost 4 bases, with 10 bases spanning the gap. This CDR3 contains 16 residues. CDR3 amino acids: CASSQDRDEYNSPLHF. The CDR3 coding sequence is TGTGCCAGCAGCCAAGATCGGGATGAATATAATTCACCCCTCCACTTT.